The clone carrying this T cell receptor (beta chain) was seen a few times. What it recognizes is unknown. This record comes from a study of T cells in Graves' hyperthyroidism and ophthalmopathy. Study-level points and caveats: Most expanded thyroid clonotypes above 0.001 also appeared in blood. The model forecast ophthalmopathy, anticipating it by a median approximately 6.1 months before onset.

For Graves' hyperthyroidism to be stable, ophthalmopathy could not progress within 18 months. Uncontrolled infection, other autoimmune disease, pregnancy or lactation excluded patients. Germline loops: CDR1 SGHRS, CDR2 YFSETQ. The V and J ends lost 5 bases and 0 bases respectively, with 12 bases between them. The CDR3 covers 15 residues. RNA transcripts provided the source from which TCR beta CDR3 regions were amplified. Using the HTBI primer set, a first-round RT-PCR was run on the TCR CDR3. MiXCR, applied by TCRdb to the multiplex PCR reads, yields one record per CDR3 protein. The repertoire holds fewer than 550,000 distinct CDR3 sequences, with around 14% as singletons.

V and J are TRBV5-1 and TRBJ2-1; D gene uncertain. Material: blood. This clonotype was obtained from a woman between 18 and 29 years old with Graves' hyperthyroidism. CDR3 loop: CASRYDTVSYNEQFF. The CDR3 DNA sequence: TGCGCCAGCAGATATGACACAGTCTCCTACAATGAGCAGTTCTTC.